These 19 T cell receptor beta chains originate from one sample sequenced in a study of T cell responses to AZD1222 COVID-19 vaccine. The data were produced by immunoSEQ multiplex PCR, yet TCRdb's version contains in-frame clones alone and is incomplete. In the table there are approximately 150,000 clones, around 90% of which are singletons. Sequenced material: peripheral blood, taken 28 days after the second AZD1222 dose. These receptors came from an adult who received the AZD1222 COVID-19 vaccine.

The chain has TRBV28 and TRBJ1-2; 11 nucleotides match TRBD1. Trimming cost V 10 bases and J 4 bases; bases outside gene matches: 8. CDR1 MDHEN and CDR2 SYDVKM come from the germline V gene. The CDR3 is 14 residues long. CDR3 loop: CATGGDRGGYGYTF. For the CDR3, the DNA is TGTGCCACCGGGGGGGACAGGGGGGGCTATGGCTACACCTTC.

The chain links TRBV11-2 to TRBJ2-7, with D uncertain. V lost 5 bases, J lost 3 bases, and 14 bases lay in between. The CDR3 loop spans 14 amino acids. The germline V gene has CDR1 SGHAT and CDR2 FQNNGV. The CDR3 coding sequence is TGTGCCAGCAGCCCCCTTTCCGAATACTACGAGCAGTACTTC. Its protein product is CASSPLSEYYEQYF. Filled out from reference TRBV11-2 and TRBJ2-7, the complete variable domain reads EAGVAQSPRYKIIEKRQSVAFWCNPISGHATLYWYQQILGQGPKLLIQFQNNGVVDDSQLPKDRFSAERLKGVDSTLKIQPAKLEDSAVYLCASSPLSEYYEQYFGPGTRLTVT.

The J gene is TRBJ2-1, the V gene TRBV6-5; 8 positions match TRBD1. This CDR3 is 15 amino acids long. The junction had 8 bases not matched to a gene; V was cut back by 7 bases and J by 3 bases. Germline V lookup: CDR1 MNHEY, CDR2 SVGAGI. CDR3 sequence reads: CASTGDRGIYNEQFF. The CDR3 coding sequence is TGTGCCAGCACCGGAGACAGGGGTATCTACAATGAGCAGTTCTTC.

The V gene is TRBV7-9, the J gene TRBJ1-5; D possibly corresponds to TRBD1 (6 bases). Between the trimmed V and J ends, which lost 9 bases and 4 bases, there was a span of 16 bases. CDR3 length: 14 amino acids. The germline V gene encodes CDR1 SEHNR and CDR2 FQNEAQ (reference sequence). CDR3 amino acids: CASASGTPNQPQHF. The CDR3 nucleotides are TGTGCCAGTGCATCAGGGACACCTAATCAGCCCCAGCATTTT.

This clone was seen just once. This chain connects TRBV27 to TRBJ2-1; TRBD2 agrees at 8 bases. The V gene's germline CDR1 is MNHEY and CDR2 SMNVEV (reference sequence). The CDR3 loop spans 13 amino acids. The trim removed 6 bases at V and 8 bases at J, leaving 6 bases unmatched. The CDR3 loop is CASRPSGLYEQFF. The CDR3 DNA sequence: TGTGCCAGCAGACCTAGCGGGCTCTATGAGCAGTTCTTC.

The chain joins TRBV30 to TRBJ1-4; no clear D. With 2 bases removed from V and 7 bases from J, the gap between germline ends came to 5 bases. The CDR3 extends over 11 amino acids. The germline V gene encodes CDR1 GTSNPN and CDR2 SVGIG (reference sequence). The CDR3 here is CAWSLGEKLFF. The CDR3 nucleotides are TGTGCCTGGAGTCTGGGTGAAAAACTGTTTTTT. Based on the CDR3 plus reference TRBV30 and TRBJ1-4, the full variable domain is SQTIHQWPATLVQPVGSPLSLECTVEGTSNPNLYWYRQAAGRGLQLLFYSVGIGQISSEVPQNLSASRPQDRQFILSSKKLLLSDSGFYLCAWSLGEKLFFGSGTQLSVL.

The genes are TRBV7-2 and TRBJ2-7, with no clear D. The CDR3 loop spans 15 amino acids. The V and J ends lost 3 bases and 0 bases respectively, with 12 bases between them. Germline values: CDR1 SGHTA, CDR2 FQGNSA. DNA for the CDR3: TGTGCCAGCAGCTTGGCCGTTGGGCCCTCCTACGAGCAGTACTTC. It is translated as CASSLAVGPSYEQYF.

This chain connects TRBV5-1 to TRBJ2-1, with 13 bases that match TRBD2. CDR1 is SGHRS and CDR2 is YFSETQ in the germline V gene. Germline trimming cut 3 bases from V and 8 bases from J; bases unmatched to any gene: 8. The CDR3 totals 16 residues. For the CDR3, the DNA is TGCGCCAGCAGCTCCCTCACTAGCGGGAGGGCCGATGAGCAGTTCTTC. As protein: CASSSLTSGRADEQFF.

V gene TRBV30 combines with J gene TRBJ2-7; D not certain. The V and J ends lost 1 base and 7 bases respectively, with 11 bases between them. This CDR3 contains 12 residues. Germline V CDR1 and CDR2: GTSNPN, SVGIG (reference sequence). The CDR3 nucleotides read TGTGCCTGGAGTGCAGATTATGGGGAGCAGTACTTC. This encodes CAWSADYGEQYF.

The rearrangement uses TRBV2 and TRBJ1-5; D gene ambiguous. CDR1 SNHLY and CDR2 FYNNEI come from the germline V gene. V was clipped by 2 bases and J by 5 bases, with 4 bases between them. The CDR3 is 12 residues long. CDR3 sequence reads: CASSESYQPQHF. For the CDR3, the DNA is TGTGCCAGCAGTGAATCTTATCAGCCCCAGCATTTT.

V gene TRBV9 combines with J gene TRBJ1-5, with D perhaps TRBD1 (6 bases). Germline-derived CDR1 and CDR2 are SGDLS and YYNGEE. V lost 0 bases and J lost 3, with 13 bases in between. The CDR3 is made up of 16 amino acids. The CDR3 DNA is TGTGCCAGCAGCGTAGGGCAGGGGAGCCCCAATCAGCCCCAGCATTTT. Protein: CASSVGQGSPNQPQHF. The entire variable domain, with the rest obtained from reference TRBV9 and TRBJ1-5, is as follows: DSGVTQTPKHLITATGQRVTLRCSPRSGDLSVYWYQQSLDQGLQFLIQYYNGEERAKGNILERFSAQQFPDLHSELNLSSLELGDSALYFCASSVGQGSPNQPQHFGDGTRLSIL.

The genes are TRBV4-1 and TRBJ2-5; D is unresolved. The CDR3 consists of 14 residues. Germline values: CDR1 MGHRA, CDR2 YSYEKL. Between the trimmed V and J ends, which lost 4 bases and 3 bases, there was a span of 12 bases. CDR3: CASSRYGFKETQYF. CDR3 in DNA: TGCGCCAGCAGCCGTTACGGCTTTAAAGAGACCCAGTACTTC.

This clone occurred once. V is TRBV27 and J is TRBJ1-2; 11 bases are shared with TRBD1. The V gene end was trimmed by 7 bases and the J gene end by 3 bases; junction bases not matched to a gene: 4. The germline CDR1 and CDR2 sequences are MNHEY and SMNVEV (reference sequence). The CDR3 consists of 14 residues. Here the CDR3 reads CASTRTGGDYGYTF. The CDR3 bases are TGTGCCAGCACCCGGACAGGGGGCGACTATGGCTACACCTTC.

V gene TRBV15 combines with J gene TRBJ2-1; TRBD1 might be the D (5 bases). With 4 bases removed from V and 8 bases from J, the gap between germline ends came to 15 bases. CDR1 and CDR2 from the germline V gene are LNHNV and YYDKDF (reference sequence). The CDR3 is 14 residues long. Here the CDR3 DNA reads TGTGCCACCAGCAAACCAGGGTGGTGGGATGAGCAGTTCTTC. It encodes CATSKPGWWDEQFF. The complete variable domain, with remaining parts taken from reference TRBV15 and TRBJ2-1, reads DAMVIQNPRYQVTQFGKPVTLSCSQTLNHNVMYWYQQKSSQAPKLLFHYYDKDFNNEADTPDNFQSRRPNTSFCFLDIRSPGLGDTAMYLCATSKPGWWDEQFFGPGTRLTVL.

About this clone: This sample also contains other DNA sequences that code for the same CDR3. As DNA, the CDR3 is TGCGCCAGCAGCTTGGTGGGGGGCGGTCAGCCCCAGCATTTT. It translates to CASSLVGGGQPQHF. This sequence joins TRBV5-1 and TRBJ1-5, with D tentatively TRBD1 (6 bases). CDR3 size: 14 residues. The V gene lost 0 bases and the J gene lost 6 bases, with 10 bases spanning the gap. Germline loops: CDR1 SGHRS, CDR2 YFSETQ.

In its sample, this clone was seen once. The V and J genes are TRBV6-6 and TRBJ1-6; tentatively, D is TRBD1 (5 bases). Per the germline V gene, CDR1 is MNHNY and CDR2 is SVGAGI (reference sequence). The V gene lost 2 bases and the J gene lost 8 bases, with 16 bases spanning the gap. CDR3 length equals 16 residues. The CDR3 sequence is CASSYVTVGGDSPLHF. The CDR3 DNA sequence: TGTGCCAGCAGTTACGTTACTGTGGGGGGGGATTCACCCCTCCACTTT.

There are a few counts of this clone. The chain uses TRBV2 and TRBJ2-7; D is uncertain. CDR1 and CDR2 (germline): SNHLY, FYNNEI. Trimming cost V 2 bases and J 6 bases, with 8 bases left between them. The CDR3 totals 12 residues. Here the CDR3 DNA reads TGTGCCAGCAGTGAAAGTCCAGCCGAGCAGTACGTC. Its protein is CASSESPAEQYV.

CDR3 loop: CASREPATNEKLFF. The CDR3, as DNA: TGTGCCAGCAGGGAGCCAGCAACTAATGAAAAACTGTTTTTT. This chain connects TRBV2 to TRBJ1-4; no firm D call. There are 14 residues in the CDR3. Trimming removed 6 bases from V and 0 bases from J, with 8 bases in between. Per the germline V gene, CDR1 is SNHLY and CDR2 is FYNNEI.

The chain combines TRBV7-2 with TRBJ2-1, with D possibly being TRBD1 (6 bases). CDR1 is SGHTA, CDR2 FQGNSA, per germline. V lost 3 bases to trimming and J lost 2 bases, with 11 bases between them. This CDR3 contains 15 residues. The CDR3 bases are TGTGCCAGCAGCTTCCGACAGGACCCCTACAATGAGCAGTTCTTC. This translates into CASSFRQDPYNEQFF.